This T cell receptor beta chain was sequenced during a study of cytomegalovirus exposure and HLA in healthy donors. PCR primers comprised 60 Vbeta and 13 Jbeta primers. Only in-frame clones appear in the TCRdb table, and some are missing; sequencing was by immunoSEQ multiplex PCR. The sample includes roughly 180,000 clones, roughly 83% seen only once; the top ten take 1.2%. The study, taken as a whole, reports: What was likely a sequencing artifact was a cluster of highly shared sequence variants.

This CDR3 region has 16 residues. Unmatched junction bases numbered 7, after V lost 4 bases and J lost 4 bases. Germline V gene sequence: CDR1 MRHNA, CDR2 SNTAGT. About this clone itself: What it binds is unknown.

Among the donors, all were healthy bone marrow donors. The chain has TRBV6-4 and TRBJ2-2, with 9 bases identical to TRBD1. The specimen sequenced was PBMCs. This TCR was sampled from a boy younger than 10 in good health and CMV-seronegative. CDR3 DNA: TGTGCCAGCAGTGGAACAGGGGGCGCCGGCACCGGGGAGCTGTTTTTT. Translating it yields CASSGTGGAGTGELFF.